This TCR beta chain was sequenced during a study of T cells in Graves' hyperthyroidism and ophthalmopathy. This clonotype showed up just a few times. Its antigen is still unknown. This CDR3 comprises 14 residues. The ends lost 1 base at V and 8 bases at J; junction bases unmatched: 3. Germline V lookup: CDR1 LNHNV, CDR2 YYDKDF (reference sequence). RNA transcripts gave rise to amplified TCR beta CDR3 regions. The primer set for the first-round RT-PCR of the TCR CDR3 was HTBI. TCRdb recomputed calls from the multiplex PCR reads with MiXCR, one row per CDR3 protein. This table holds about 560,000 distinct CDR3 sequences, more than 45% found once. Study observations and caveats: Most thyroid clonotypes expanded above 0.001 appeared in blood too.

Patients aged 18 to 65 had newly diagnosed hyperthyroidism lasting under 2 months. Diagnoses used clinical symptoms, serum thyroxine and TRAb, thyroid ultrasound and orbital computed tomography. The rearrangement links TRBV15 to TRBJ1-4; TRBD1 aligns across 8 bases. This clonotype was obtained from a woman younger than 30 with Graves' hyperthyroidism. The sequencing sample was made of peripheral blood or thyroid tissue (not recorded which). The CDR3 loop is CATSRGTGGEKLFF. For the CDR3, the DNA is TGTGCCACCAGCAGAGGCACAGGGGGAGAAAAACTGTTTTTT. The full variable domain, in which reference TRBV15 and TRBJ1-4 provide the parts outside the CDR3, is DAMVIQNPRYQVTQFGKPVTLSCSQTLNHNVMYWYQQKSSQAPKLLFHYYDKDFNNEADTPDNFQSRRPNTSFCFLDIRSPGLGDTAMYLCATSRGTGGEKLFFGSGTQLSVL.